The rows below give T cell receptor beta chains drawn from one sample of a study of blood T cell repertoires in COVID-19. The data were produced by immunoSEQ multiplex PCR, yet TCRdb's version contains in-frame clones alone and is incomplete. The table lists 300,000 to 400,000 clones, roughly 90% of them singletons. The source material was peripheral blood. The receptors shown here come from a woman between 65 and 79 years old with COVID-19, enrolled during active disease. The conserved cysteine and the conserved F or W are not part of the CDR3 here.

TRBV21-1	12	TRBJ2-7	ASRTGTGFHEQY
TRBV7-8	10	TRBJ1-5	ASSVGGKPQH
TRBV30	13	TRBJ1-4	AWGLRGQGVEKLF
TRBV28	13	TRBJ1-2	ASSFLDRENYGYT
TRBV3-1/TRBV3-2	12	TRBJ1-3	ASSLGTPGNTIY
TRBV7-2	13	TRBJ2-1	ASSTSHLRSDEQF
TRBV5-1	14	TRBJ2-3	ASSPVAGVLTDTQY
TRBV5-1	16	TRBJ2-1	ASSSPKTGHFPYNEQF
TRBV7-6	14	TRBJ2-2	ASSPPGGANTGELF
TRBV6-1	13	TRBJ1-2	ASSEVRGIGYGYT
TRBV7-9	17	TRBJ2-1	ASSPHPISGGGTDFRQF
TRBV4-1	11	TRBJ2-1	ASSQDPVEEQF
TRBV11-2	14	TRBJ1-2	ASSLDSQGSLYGYT
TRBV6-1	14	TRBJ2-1	ASSGSDRGPYNEQF
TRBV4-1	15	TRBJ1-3	ASSQDSLRGSGNTIY
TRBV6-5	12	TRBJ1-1	ASSRGQGATEAF
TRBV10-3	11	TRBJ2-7	AIRGTFTSEQY
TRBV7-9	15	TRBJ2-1	ASSGRDSGSSYNEQF
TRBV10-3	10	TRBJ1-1	AISPLNTEAF
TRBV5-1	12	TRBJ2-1	ASSPTGTYNEQF
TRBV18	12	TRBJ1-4	ASSPNRGEEKLF
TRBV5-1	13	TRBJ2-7	ASSLGQGAAYEQY
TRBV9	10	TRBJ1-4	ASSPSGEKLF
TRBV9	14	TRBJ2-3	ASSVGNRGVEDTQY
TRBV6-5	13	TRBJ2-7	ASSHLRTGVYEQY
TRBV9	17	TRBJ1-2	ASSLTTREGDNSNYGYT
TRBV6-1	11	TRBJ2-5	ASSEILGETQY
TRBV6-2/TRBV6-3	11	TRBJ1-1	ASSYSEATEAF
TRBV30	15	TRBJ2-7	AWSVGTTWVLPYEQY
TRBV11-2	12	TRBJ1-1	ASSPRLGNTEAF
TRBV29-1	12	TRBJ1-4	SVPDSATNEKLF
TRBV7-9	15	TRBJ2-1	ASSPTAEGSSYNEQF
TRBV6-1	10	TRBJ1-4	ASSEKRTELF
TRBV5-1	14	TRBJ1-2	ASSQPGTGGNYGYT
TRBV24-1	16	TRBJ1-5	ATSDLDPPGASNQPQH
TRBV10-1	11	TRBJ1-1	ASSGALSTEAF
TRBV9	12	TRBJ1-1	ASTLGTANTEAF
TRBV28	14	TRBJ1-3	ASSVETGWGGNTIY
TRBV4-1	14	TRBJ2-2	ASSHLIWTVTGELF
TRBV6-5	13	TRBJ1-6	ASSLGSSYNSPLH
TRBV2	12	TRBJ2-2	ASLREANTGELF
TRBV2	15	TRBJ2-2	ASSVEGGRGRTGELF
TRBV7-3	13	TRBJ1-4	ASSPTGGTNEKLF
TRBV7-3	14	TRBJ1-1	ASSPSPLILNTEAF
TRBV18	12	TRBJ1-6	ASSPDSLRSPLH
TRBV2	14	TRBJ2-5	ASSYEAGAYQETQY
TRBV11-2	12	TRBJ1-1	ASTTGTLNTEAF
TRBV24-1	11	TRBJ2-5	ATSGQGLKTQY
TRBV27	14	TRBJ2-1	ASRGTGGLRYNEQF
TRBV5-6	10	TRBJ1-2	ASSLAHQGYT
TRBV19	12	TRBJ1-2	ASSIPGQNYGYT
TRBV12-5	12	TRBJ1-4	ASGLGGGDEKLF
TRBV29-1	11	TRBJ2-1	SVAKGTGVEQF
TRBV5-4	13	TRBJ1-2	ASSSGQGANYGYT
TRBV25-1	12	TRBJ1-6	ASTQTGENSPLH
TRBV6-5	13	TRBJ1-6	ASRETRTGKSPLH
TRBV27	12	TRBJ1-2	ASSVGQGGGGYT
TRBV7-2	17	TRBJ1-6	ASSLGWAPPPIYNSPLH